This entry lists 18 T cell receptor beta chains sequenced from one sample in a study of T cell responses to AZD1222 COVID-19 vaccine. Sequencing used immunoSEQ multiplex PCR; TCRdb keeps in-frame clones, though not all of them. The table lists approximately 170,000 clones, around nine tenths of them singletons. Specimen: peripheral blood, collected 28 days after the second AZD1222 dose. The receptors were gathered from an adult who received the AZD1222 COVID-19 vaccine.

The chain employs TRBV20-1 and TRBJ2-2; 7 positions match TRBD1. V gave up 3 bases and J gave up 4 bases; unmatched junction bases: 5. Germline loops: CDR1 DFQATT, CDR2 SNEGSKA (reference sequence). The CDR3 is 14 amino acids. The CDR3 loop reads CSASEPGGTGELFF. CDR3 bases: TGCAGTGCTAGTGAGCCAGGGGGCACCGGGGAGCTGTTTTTT.

V is TRBV4-2 and J is TRBJ1-1, with unresolved D. Germline CDR1 LGHNA, CDR2 YNFKEQ. The CDR3 extends over 13 amino acids. The germline V and J ends were trimmed by 3 bases and 5 bases, with 10 bases remaining between them. CDR3 sequence: CASSQERETEAFF. CDR3 DNA sequence: TGTGCCAGCAGCCAGGAACGGGAGACTGAAGCTTTCTTT.

This chain connects TRBV7-6 to TRBJ2-3; D possibly corresponds to TRBD2 (6 bases). V lost 1 base and J 2 bases, leaving 13 bases between the germline ends. The CDR3 sequence is 16 residues long. Germline V lookup: CDR1 SGHVS, CDR2 FNYEAQ. CDR3 coding DNA: TGTGCCAGCAGCTTAGGGTCCGGGGGACCCACAGATACGCAGTATTTT. It specifies CASSLGSGGPTDTQYF.

The chain joins TRBV29-1 to TRBJ1-5, with D uncertain. V lost 4 bases to trimming and J lost 4 bases, with 11 bases between them. The germline V gene encodes CDR1 SQVTM and CDR2 ANQGSEA. This CDR3 has 13 residues. The CDR3 sequence is CSVGADANQPQHF. CDR3 in DNA: TGCAGCGTTGGGGCGGATGCGAATCAGCCCCAGCATTTT.

V gene TRBV30 combines with J gene TRBJ1-6, with no clear D. The CDR3 spans 11 residues. The germline V gene encodes CDR1 GTSNPN and CDR2 SVGIG (reference sequence). Trimming shortened V by 1 base and J by 8 bases, and 3 bases separated the two germline ends. CDR3 amino acids: CAWSGDSPLHF. The CDR3 coding sequence is TGTGCCTGGAGTGGTGATTCACCCCTCCACTTT.

This sequence joins TRBV7-2 and TRBJ2-3, with D perhaps assigned TRBD1 or TRBD2 (5 bases each). The CDR3 spans 15 residues. Trimming took 8 bases from V and 4 from J, leaving 19 bases between them. CDR1 and CDR2 (germline): SGHTA, FQGNSA. The CDR3 sequence is CASGLLGDRSDTQYF. CDR3 coding DNA: TGTGCCAGCGGACTTTTAGGGGACCGCTCAGATACGCAGTATTTT.

This rearrangement joins TRBV6-6 to TRBJ1-2; weak D call: TRBD1 (5 bases). Trimming shortened V by 11 bases and J by 4 bases, and 20 bases separated the two germline ends. Per the germline V gene, CDR1 is MNHNY and CDR2 is SVGAGI (reference sequence). The CDR3 spans 14 residues. The CDR3 nucleotides are TGTGCCTGTAAACCCGGGGGACTCGGCTATGGCTACACCTTC. Residues: CACKPGGLGYGYTF.

V usage is TRBV11-3 and J usage is TRBJ2-1; 10 nucleotides agree with TRBD2. The CDR3 runs 16 residues. The germline CDR1 and CDR2 sequences are SGHNT and YENEEA. J lost 2 bases, V lost 5 bases, and 6 bases had no gene match. The CDR3 DNA sequence: TGTGCCAGCAGCCGCAGCGGGGGGGTTGCCTACAATGAGCAGTTCTTC. Translation: CASSRSGGVAYNEQFF.

The gene calls are TRBV6-5 and TRBJ1-1; no clear D. Trimming removed 0 bases at V and 3 bases at J, with 8 bases between. Germline CDR1 reads MNHEY; CDR2 reads SVGAGI. The CDR3 runs to 14 residues. CDR3 bases: TGTGCCAGCAGTTACTCGGTGACGGACACTGAAGCTTTCTTT. Amino acid sequence: CASSYSVTDTEAFF.

The V and J genes are TRBV6-6 and TRBJ1-3, with D uncertain. The CDR3 runs to 14 residues. Germline lookup yields CDR1 MNHNY and CDR2 SVGAGI (reference sequence). V was pared by 5 bases and J by 0 bases, with 8 bases between. The CDR3 loop reads CASSKQNSGNTIYF. The CDR3, as DNA: TGTGCCAGCAGTAAACAGAACTCTGGAAACACCATATATTTT.

This chain uses TRBV6-2 or TRBV6-3 with TRBJ1-1; D remains unclear. CDR1 and CDR2 (germline): MNHEY, SVGEGT. The length of the CDR3 is 11 residues. V shed 2 bases and J shed 11 bases, with 9 bases lying between them. The CDR3 reads CASSYMGSAFF. The CDR3 region has the DNA TGTGCCAGCAGTTACATGGGGTCCGCTTTCTTT.

This sequence joins TRBV6-4 and TRBJ1-1, with 10 bases fitting TRBD1. The germline V gene encodes CDR1 MRHNA and CDR2 SNTAGT. The CDR3 is made up of 16 amino acids. V lost 8 bases to trimming and J lost 0 bases; unmatched junction nucleotides: 9. The CDR3 bases are TGTGCCAGCCATGCTCAGGACAGGGGGGTGAACACTGAAGCTTTCTTT. Translation gives CASHAQDRGVNTEAFF.

The rearrangement uses TRBV28 and TRBJ1-6; TRBD1 might be the D (6 bases). V dropped 8 bases and J dropped 13 bases, with 18 bases sitting between them. Germline-derived CDR1 and CDR2 are MDHEN and SYDVKM. The CDR3 runs 13 residues. The DNA of the CDR3 is TGTGCCAGCTCGGGGCAGGGGTTGGCTCCCCTCCACTTT. The encoded protein is CASSGQGLAPLHF.

CDR3 residues: CASSPGKETQYF. The CDR3 nucleotides read TGTGCCAGCTCCCCGGGGAAAGAGACCCAGTACTTC. V is TRBV6-5 and J is TRBJ2-5; perhaps TRBD2 as D (5 bases). Per the germline V gene, CDR1 is MNHEY and CDR2 is SVGAGI. The length of the CDR3 is 12 residues. Trimming took 8 bases from V and 3 from J, leaving 10 bases between them.

Written as DNA, the CDR3 is TGTGCCAGCAGCTGGGGACAGGGGTCACACTATGGCTACACCTTC. Translated, it gives CASSWGQGSHYGYTF. The V gene is TRBV5-6, the J gene TRBJ1-2; the match to TRBD1 covers 10 bases. Germline V gives CDR1 SGHDT, CDR2 YYEEEE. J gave up 3 bases and V 3 bases, and 5 bases lay outside the gene matches. CDR3 size: 15 residues.

The chain combines TRBV4-1 with TRBJ2-7; perhaps TRBD1 as D (5 bases). Germline V lookup: CDR1 MGHRA, CDR2 YSYEKL. CDR3 length equals 16 residues. V was trimmed by 1 base and J by 0 bases, leaving 13 bases between them. CDR3 in DNA: TGCGCCAGCAGCCAAGGGGTAGGGGCAAGCTCCTACGAGCAGTACTTC. It codes for CASSQGVGASSYEQYF.

The chain joins TRBV5-1 to TRBJ2-6; 7 bases match TRBD1. CDR1 and CDR2 from the germline V gene are SGHRS and YFSETQ. Losses at the gene ends were 0 bases for V and 0 bases for J; bases not matched to a gene: 3. CDR3 length equals 17 residues. The CDR3 bases are TGCGCCAGCAGCTTGGGGACAGGATCCTCTGGGGCCAACGTCCTGACTTTC. Residues: CASSLGTGSSGANVLTF.

There are a few counts of this clone. This chain connects TRBV27 to TRBJ2-7; D possibly corresponds to TRBD1 (6 bases). CDR3 size: 14 residues. Trimming stripped 7 bases from V and 0 bases from J, with 13 bases between. Germline V gene data show CDR1 as MNHEY and CDR2 as SMNVEV (reference sequence). CDR3 nucleotides: TGTGCCAGCATTAGGGCAGGGGCCTCCTACGAGCAGTACTTC. Protein: CASIRAGASYEQYF.